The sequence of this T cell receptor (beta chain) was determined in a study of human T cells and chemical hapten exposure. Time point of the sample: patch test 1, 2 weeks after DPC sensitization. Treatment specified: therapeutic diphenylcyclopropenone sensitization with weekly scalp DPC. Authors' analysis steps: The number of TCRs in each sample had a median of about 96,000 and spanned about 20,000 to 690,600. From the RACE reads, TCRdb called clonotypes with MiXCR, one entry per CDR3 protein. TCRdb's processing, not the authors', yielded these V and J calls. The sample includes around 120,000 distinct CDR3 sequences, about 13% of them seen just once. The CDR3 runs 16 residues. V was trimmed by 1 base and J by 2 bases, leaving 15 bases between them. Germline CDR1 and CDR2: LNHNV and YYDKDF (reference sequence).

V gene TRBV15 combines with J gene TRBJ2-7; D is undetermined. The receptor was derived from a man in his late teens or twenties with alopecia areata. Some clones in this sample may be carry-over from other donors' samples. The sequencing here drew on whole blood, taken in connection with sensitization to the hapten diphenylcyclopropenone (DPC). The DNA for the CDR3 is TGTGCCACCAGCAGAGTCCGGGCTGGAGTAACCTACGAGCAGTACGTC. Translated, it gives CATSRVRAGVTYEQYV.